This TCR beta chain was found in a study of neurological immune-mediated disorders. This clonotype was observed at least ten times. From the 5' RACE reads, TCRdb called clonotypes with MiXCR, one entry per CDR3 protein. The sample records more than 95,000 distinct CDR3 sequences, about 10% being singletons. Specified time point: longitudinal time-point 3. CDR3 length: 11 residues. Looked up from germline, CDR1 is SEHNR and CDR2 is FQNEAQ (reference sequence). The junction had 3 bases not matched to a gene; V was cut back by 4 bases and J by 10 bases. The rearrangement uses TRBV7-9 and TRBJ1-1; 7 bases line up with TRBD1. The sample taken for sequencing was PBMCs. The clonotype comes from a female donor with HTLV-1-associated myelopathy (HAM/TSP). Here the CDR3 DNA reads TGTGCCAGCAGCTACCAGGGGGTAGCTTTCTTT. This translates into CASSYQGVAFF.